This T cell receptor beta chain was recovered during a study of T cells after yellow fever vaccination (dated by TCRdb to the late 2010s). A note on the overall study: The SMART-Seq v4 Ultra Low Input RNA kit was used to prepare libraries from fractions with low cell numbers. Two healthy male donors, one aged 18 to 29 and one aged 30 to 40 years, were included in the cohort. To track T-cell clones before and after primary and booster YFV17D yellow fever vaccination, bulk TCR alpha and beta repertoires were sequenced longitudinally. Blood was collected at multiple timepoints before and after primary and secondary immunization, and bulk PBMC replicates and cell subsets were isolated.

Beyond this particular receptor, the publication reports: Because abundant contaminating clonotypes from the bulk population could be contained in FACS-sorted repertoires, computational filtering was required. A small share of clonotypes occurred in both CD4 and CD8 compartments, likely arising from convergent recombination. Compared with the primary T-cell response, the secondary T-cell response was faster but weaker, reaching its peak on day 5 rather than on day 15. Because only a couple of donors were included in the study, the extent to which the findings can be generalized is limited. After the booster, most clones that had expanded after primary vaccination were detected again (approximately 96% of CD4 and more than 85% of CD8), suggesting broad maintenance of memory.

The germline V gene gives CDR1 as SGHRS and CDR2 as YFSETQ. V is clipped by 2 bases and J by 2 bases, and the sequence between their germline boundaries is 10 bases long. The cysteine opens and the phenylalanine closes a CDR3 of 14 amino acids. Just CDR3 DNA is preserved here, 42 bases in frame from base 1. Taken with the paper, the label for treatment or condition translates to: live attenuated yellow fever vaccine strain. At every blood-draw timepoint, two biological replicates of bulk PBMCs were collected. A standard Ficoll-Paque protocol was used to isolate PBMCs from peripheral blood. TriZol was used to extract RNA from bulk PBMCs, from CD4 and CD8 fractions, and from dextramer-positive and dextramer-negative fractions. This clonotype was observed a few times. The antigen it binds to is not known. Qualities for individual bases were not recorded, and no much larger clone is one base off. TCR cDNA was synthesized by 5'RACE template switching, through which a universal primer site and unique molecular identifiers were introduced. cDNA synthesis was primed from both the TCR alpha and TCR beta constant segments. Library amplification involved two PCR steps, and the second step added sample barcodes and sequencing adapters. Sequencing of the libraries was done on either Illumina HiSeq 2500 (2x100 bp) or NovaSeq (2x150 bp). The source study handled its data this way. Demultiplexing of reads and collapsing into UMI consensus sequences were performed with MIGEC, and V(D)J alignment was carried out with MiXCR. Using edgeR on replicate PBMC samples, clonotypes were called vaccine-responding if FDR was below 0.01 and the log2 fold change was above 5 up to day 15. Bulk clonotypes were assigned CD4 or CD8 identity according to which sequenced CD4 or CD8 repertoire held them at higher abundance. TCRdb ran its own pipeline on the public reads, namely fastp trimming at Q25 and MiXCR clone calling, and kept in-frame beta chains. Entries that share a CDR3 protein sequence are merged under the most common genes and DNA. It is TCRdb's table, rather than the study itself, that gives the V and J calls and clone size. Across this sample there are roughly 500,000 distinct CDR3 sequences, with roughly 21% seen only once. Over 11% of the sample goes to the ten largest clones.

Sequenced here: PBMCs, sampled 15 days after the yellow fever booster vaccination. This TCR was sampled from a man aged 25 to 40 who received the YFV17D yellow fever vaccine. The chain employs TRBV5-1 and TRBJ2-5; no D gene is confidently identified. The nucleotide sequence is TGCGCCAGCAGCTTCGGGCACAAGCAAGAGACCCAGTACTTC. It translates as CASSFGHKQETQYF. The full variable domain, completed from the reference TRBV5-1 and TRBJ2-5 proteins outside the CDR3, reads KAGVTQTPRYLIKTRGQQVTLSCSPISGHRSVSWYQQTPGQGLQFLFEYFSETQRNKGNFPGRFSGRQFSNSRSEMNVSTLELGDSALYLCASSFGHKQETQYFGPGTRLLVL.